This record covers a single T cell receptor beta chain. Blood specimens came from baseline, cycle 4 day 1, and cycle 7 day 1. The germline V and J ends were trimmed by 2 bases and 6 bases, with 7 bases remaining between them. This CDR3 comprises 12 residues. CDR1 and CDR2 from the germline V gene are SGHRS and YFSETQ. This sample stems from a study of OX40 agonist ivuxolimab in advanced cancers. TCRdb's table, derived via immunoSEQ multiplex PCR, lists solely in-frame clones and lacks some. The sample has roughly 70,000 clones, roughly 85% seen once. This TCR was sampled from an adult with an advanced solid tumor such as melanoma, head and neck, liver or kidney cancer. Source: CD4+ or CD8+ T cells sorted from blood, taken in a trial of the OX40 agonist ivuxolimab. The rearrangement uses TRBV5-1 and TRBJ2-3; D is uncertain. CDR3 amino acids: CASSLMRDTQYF. The CDR3, as DNA: TGCGCCAGCAGCTTAATGAGGGATACGCAGTATTTT.